Included here is one T cell receptor beta chain sequence, with context. Profiling relied on immunoSEQ multiplex PCR, and the TCRdb table lists in-frame clones only, not all of them. This table holds about 240,000 clones, about 86% found once. The data were taken from a study of blood T cell repertoires in COVID-19. Across the study: PBMCs, B-cell-depleted T cells, or T cells provided the cDNA or gDNA that made up the material.

The CDR3 runs to 15 residues. Germline CDR1 reads SGDLS; CDR2 reads YYNGEE. With V trimmed by 3 bases and J by 4 bases, 3 bases remained unmatched. Clinical history as reported by participants underpinned cohort assignment. The chain recombines TRBV9 with TRBJ2-1, with TRBD2 identical over 11 bases. The sample consisted of PBMCs or T cells enriched from blood (not recorded which). This TCR was recovered from a middle-aged woman with acute COVID-19. CDR3 amino acids: CASSGTSGLYNEQFF. The CDR3 DNA reads TGTGCCAGCAGCGGGACTAGCGGGCTATACAATGAGCAGTTCTTC.